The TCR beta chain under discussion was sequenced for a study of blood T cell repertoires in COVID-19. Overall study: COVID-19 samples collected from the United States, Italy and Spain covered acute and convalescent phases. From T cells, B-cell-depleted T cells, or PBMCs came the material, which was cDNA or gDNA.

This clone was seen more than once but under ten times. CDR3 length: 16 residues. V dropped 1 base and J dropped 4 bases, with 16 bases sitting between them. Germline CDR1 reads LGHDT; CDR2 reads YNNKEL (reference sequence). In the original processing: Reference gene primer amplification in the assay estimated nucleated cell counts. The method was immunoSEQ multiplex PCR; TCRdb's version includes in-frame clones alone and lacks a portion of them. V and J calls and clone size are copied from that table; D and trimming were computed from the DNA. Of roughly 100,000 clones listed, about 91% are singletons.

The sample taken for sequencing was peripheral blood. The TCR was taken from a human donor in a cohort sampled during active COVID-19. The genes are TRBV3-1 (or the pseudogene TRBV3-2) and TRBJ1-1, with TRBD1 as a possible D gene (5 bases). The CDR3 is CASSQGAGWLSTEAFF. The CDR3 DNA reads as TGTGCCAGCAGCCAAGGGGCAGGGTGGCTGAGCACTGAAGCTTTCTTT.